The present T cell receptor (beta chain) was sequenced within a study of radiation and T cells in renal cell carcinoma. V lost 2 bases and J 2 bases, leaving 13 bases between the germline ends. Germline CDR1 is MNHNY and CDR2 is SVGAGI (reference sequence). This CDR3 region has 16 residues. The table came from immunoSEQ multiplex PCR; TCRdb's copy has only in-frame clones and leaves some out. The sample shows some 60,000 clones, roughly four fifths of them seen only once. Time point meaning: blood 2 weeks post-SBRT. The sample's treatment: 15 Gy SBRT to primary tumor, nephrectomy 4 weeks later. Serial blood draws occurred at baseline and 2 and 4 weeks post-SBRT.

Specimen: blood, collected from a patient whose treatment included radiotherapy and nephrectomy. The origin of this receptor is a man aged 60 to 75 with renal cell carcinoma. The rearrangement links TRBV6-6 to TRBJ1-5; the D gene is possibly TRBD1 (6 bases). The CDR3, as DNA: TGTGCCAGCAGTTACCAACAGGGCCTTGGCAATCAGCCCCAGCATTTT. This encodes CASSYQQGLGNQPQHF.